This T cell receptor (beta chain) was documented in a study of OX40 agonist ivuxolimab in advanced cancers. As for the study in general: An agonistic anti-OX40 (CD134) antibody, ivuxolimab, was used to treat the patients. Dose-escalation patients had hepatocellular carcinoma, melanoma, renal cell or head and neck cancer. Two patients with cutaneous melanoma and one with hepatocellular carcinoma, three in total, showed partial responses.

The assay was immunoSEQ multiplex PCR, and TCRdb's table has in-frame clones only and misses some. In the table there are 55,000 to 80,000 clones, 81% of which are singletons. V lost 3 bases, J lost 5 bases, and 14 bases lay in between. Germline V CDR1 and CDR2: SGHNT, YYREEE (reference sequence). This CDR3 contains 14 residues. This clonotype originated in an adult with an advanced solid tumor such as melanoma, head and neck, liver or kidney cancer. This chain connects TRBV5-4 to TRBJ2-5; D gene uncertain. The sample consisted of CD4+ or CD8+ T cells sorted from blood, taken in a trial of the OX40 agonist ivuxolimab. The CDR3 protein is CASSSTDMGETQYF. Here the CDR3 DNA reads TGTGCCAGCAGCTCAACCGACATGGGGGAGACCCAGTACTTC. The entire variable domain, with the rest obtained from reference TRBV5-4 and TRBJ2-5, is as follows: ETGVTQSPTHLIKTRGQQVTLRCSSQSGHNTVSWYQQALGQGPQFIFQYYREEENGRGNFPPRFSGLQFPNYSSELNVNALELDDSALYLCASSSTDMGETQYFGPGTRLLVL.